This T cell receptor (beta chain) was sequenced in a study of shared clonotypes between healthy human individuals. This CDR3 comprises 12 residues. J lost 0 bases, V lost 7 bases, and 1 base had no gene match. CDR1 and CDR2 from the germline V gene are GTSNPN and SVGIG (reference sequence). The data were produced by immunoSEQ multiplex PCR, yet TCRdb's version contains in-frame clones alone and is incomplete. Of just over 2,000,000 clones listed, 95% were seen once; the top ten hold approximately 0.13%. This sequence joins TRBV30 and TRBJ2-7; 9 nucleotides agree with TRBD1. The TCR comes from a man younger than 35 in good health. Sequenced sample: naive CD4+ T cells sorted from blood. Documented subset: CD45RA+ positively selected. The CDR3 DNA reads TGTGCCTTGACAGGGGGCTCCTACGAGCAGTACTTC. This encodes CALTGGSYEQYF.